These 7 T cell receptor beta chains were sequenced from one sample in a study of OX40 agonist ivuxolimab in advanced cancers. Here immunoSEQ multiplex PCR was the method, and the copy in TCRdb shows in-frame clones only, minus some. Here the sample spans about 19,000 clones, approximately 86% being singletons. The sequencing used CD4+ or CD8+ T cells sorted from blood, collected in a trial of the OX40 agonist ivuxolimab. Source of these receptors: an adult with an advanced solid tumor such as melanoma, head and neck, liver or kidney cancer.

This chain links TRBV23-1 with TRBJ2-7; the D gene is possibly TRBD2 (6 bases). TRBV23-1 is labeled an ORF, and its function is uncertain. The CDR3 has 10 amino acids. The CDR3 DNA sequence: TGCTCCCGGGGAGCGGGTGAGCAGTACTTC. Amino acid sequence: CSRGAGEQYF.

The chain's CDR3 is CASRGQGNEQYF. The CDR3 nucleotides are TGTGCCAGCAGAGGACAGGGGAACGAGCAGTACTTC. The V gene is TRBV9, the J gene TRBJ2-7; 9 bases line up with TRBD1. There are 12 residues in the CDR3. V lost 5 bases to trimming and J lost 5 bases; unmatched junction nucleotides: 2. Germline lookup yields CDR1 SGDLS and CDR2 YYNGEE.

The chain uses TRBV4-2 and TRBJ2-7; D uncertain. The length of the CDR3 is 14 residues. Germline lookup yields CDR1 LGHNA and CDR2 YNFKEQ. V was trimmed by 0 bases and J by 2 bases, leaving 8 bases between them. CDR3: CASSQEPGPYEQYF. CDR3 DNA sequence: TGTGCCAGCAGCCAAGAGCCGGGCCCCTACGAGCAGTACTTC.

The CDR3 sequence: CASSDPRTGAEQYF. In DNA, the CDR3 is TGTGCCAGCAGCGACCCACGGACAGGGGCCGAGCAGTACTTC. The chain recombines TRBV28 with TRBJ2-7; TRBD1 agrees at 9 bases. In germline, CDR1 is MDHEN, CDR2 SYDVKM. The CDR3 totals 14 residues. After removal of 6 bases from V and 6 bases from J, the junction contained 9 bases not matched to a gene.

V is TRBV7-9 and J is TRBJ2-2, with 9 bases aligning to TRBD2. Germline CDR1 is SEHNR and CDR2 is FQNEAQ (reference sequence). The length of the CDR3 is 15 residues. The J segment lost 7 bases and the V segment lost 5 bases, leaving 8 bases of the junction unmatched. For the CDR3, the DNA is TGTGCCAGCAGCGCCCCTAGCGGGGTCATCGGGGAGCTGTTTTTT. Its translation: CASSAPSGVIGELFF.

The chain is built from TRBV27 and TRBJ2-7; 7 nucleotides line up with TRBD1. Germline CDR1 MNHEY, CDR2 SMNVEV (reference sequence). The CDR3 consists of 14 residues. Trimming cost V 6 bases and J 2 bases; bases outside gene matches: 7. The DNA of the CDR3 is TGTGCCAGCAGCCTTACAGGGACAGCCTACGAGCAGTACTTC. Translation gives CASSLTGTAYEQYF.

The chain couples TRBV11-2 to TRBJ2-1; D possibly uses TRBD1 or TRBD2 (5 bases each). Trimming stripped 4 bases from V and 4 bases from J, with 14 bases between. This CDR3 region has 15 residues. In germline, CDR1 is SGHAT, CDR2 FQNNGV. For the CDR3, the DNA is TGTGCCAGCAGCTCCTACGGGACGGCGTACAATGAGCAGTTCTTC. Residues: CASSSYGTAYNEQFF.